This T cell receptor (beta chain) originates from a study of blood T cells in healthy people across ages. Combining a sample-barcoded 5' primer with a J-beta primer mix, a second PCR ran for about 6 to 11 cycles. TCRdb processed the 5' RACE reads anew with MiXCR; each CDR3 protein has one entry. The sample lists hundreds of thousands of distinct CDR3 sequences, around 40% occurring once. This CDR3 is built from 15 residues. V lost 7 bases and J lost 5; bases outside the gene matches: 9. CDR1 is LGHNA, CDR2 YSLEER, per germline. Sequenced: blood. The receptor was derived from a woman in her fifties or sixties in good health. The rearrangement joins TRBV4-3 to TRBJ2-2, with 8 bases aligning to TRBD2. CDR3 in DNA: TGCGCCAGCACCGCCCGGGAGGGAGATACCGGGGAGCTGTTTTTT. Protein: CASTAREGDTGELFF.